The 11 T cell receptor beta chains given below trace back to one sample, sequenced in a study of blood T cell repertoires in COVID-19. The data were produced by immunoSEQ multiplex PCR, yet TCRdb's version contains in-frame clones alone and is incomplete. In the table there are approximately 100,000 clones, roughly 89% of which are singletons. Source material: peripheral blood. Every receptor here comes from a human donor in a cohort sampled during active COVID-19.

This chain uses TRBV5-8 with TRBJ2-3; 8 bases match TRBD1. The V gene's germline CDR1 is SGHTS and CDR2 YDEGEE. This CDR3 comprises 14 residues. V lost 4 bases to trimming and J lost 5 bases; unmatched junction nucleotides: 6. DNA for the CDR3: TGTGCCAGCAGCGGGGACAGGTGGGGAGATACGCAGTATTTT. The encoded protein is CASSGDRWGDTQYF.

Only one count was recorded for this clone. The rearrangement links TRBV6-5 to TRBJ2-5, with TRBD2 identical over 7 bases. The CDR3 covers 12 residues. Per germline, CDR1 MNHEY and CDR2 SVGAGI. The V gene end was trimmed by 8 bases and the J gene end by 5 bases; junction bases not matched to a gene: 5. CDR3 nucleotide sequence: TGTGCCAGCCGTACACTAGCGGAGACCCAGTACTTC. Its translation is CASRTLAETQYF.

V usage is TRBV12-2 and J usage is TRBJ2-5; whether TRBD2, the table's D call, matches the DNA was not checked. TRBV12-2 is termed a pseudogene. CDR3 length equals 15 residues. CDR3 sequence (DNA): TGTGCAAGTCGCCGACTAGCGGAGAACCAAGAGACCCAGTACTTC. This gives the protein CASRRLAENQETQYF.

The genes are TRBV14 and TRBJ2-3; a weak D match, TRBD1 (5 bases). Germline assignment: CDR1 SGHDN and CDR2 FVKESK. The CDR3 consists of 15 residues. Trimming took off 2 bases at V and 0 bases at J, with 9 bases between the two ends. The CDR3 nucleotides are TGTGCCAGCAGCCAATGGGCAGGGAGCACAGATACGCAGTATTTT. This sequence encodes CASSQWAGSTDTQYF.

This rearrangement joins TRBV7-6 to TRBJ1-5; D might be TRBD1 (6 bases). CDR1 and CDR2 from the germline V gene are SGHVS and FNYEAQ. Deletions cut 5 bases from V and 1 base from J, with 18 bases between. This CDR3 comprises 17 residues. The CDR3 region is CASSPDPGHTSNQPQHF. As DNA, the CDR3 is TGTGCCAGCAGCCCGGACCCGGGACACACGAGCAATCAGCCCCAGCATTTT.

The rearrangement uses TRBV10-3 and TRBJ2-1; D gene unclear. Trimming cost V 3 bases and J 5 bases, with 8 bases left between them. This CDR3 contains 13 residues. The germline gives CDR1 ENHRY, CDR2 SYGVKD. The CDR3 is CAISEEVNNEQFF. CDR3 nucleotides: TGTGCCATCAGTGAAGAGGTAAACAATGAGCAGTTCTTC.

The CDR3 DNA sequence: TGTGCCAGCAGCCCCCCAGGAGGGCGGGTCGACTCCTACGAGCAGTACTTC. Its translation is CASSPPGGRVDSYEQYF. This rearrangement joins TRBV7-9 to TRBJ2-7; possibly TRBD2 for D (6 bases). The V gene's germline CDR1 is SEHNR and CDR2 FQNEAQ (reference sequence). There are 17 residues in the CDR3. The ends were cut back, 5 bases at V and 0 bases at J, with 20 bases in the middle.

This rearrangement joins TRBV5-6 to TRBJ1-1; D unclear. Trimming left V 0 bases short and J 0 bases short, with 9 bases between. Germline V gene lookup returns CDR1 SGHDT and CDR2 YYEEEE. The CDR3 sequence is 15 residues long. CDR3 sequence: CASSLGGNMNTEAFF. Here the CDR3 DNA reads TGTGCCAGCAGCTTGGGCGGCAATATGAACACTGAAGCTTTCTTT.

The CDR3 region is CASSVLAGAVYEQYF. Written as DNA, the CDR3 is TGTGCCAGCAGCGTCCTAGCGGGAGCCGTCTACGAGCAGTACTTC. The chain combines TRBV9 with TRBJ2-7, with 10 bases aligning to TRBD2. The ends lost 2 bases at V and 3 bases at J; junction bases unmatched: 5. Germline values: CDR1 SGDLS, CDR2 YYNGEE. The CDR3 is 15 amino acids. Drawing the rest from reference TRBV9 and TRBJ2-7, the complete variable domain is DSGVTQTPKHLITATGQRVTLRCSPRSGDLSVYWYQQSLDQGLQFLIQYYNGEERAKGNILERFSAQQFPDLHSELNLSSLELGDSALYFCASSVLAGAVYEQYFGPGTRLTVT.

The chain links TRBV9 to TRBJ2-7; 7 nucleotides align to TRBD2. V gave up 4 bases and J gave up 6 bases; unmatched junction bases: 7. The germline V gene encodes CDR1 SGDLS and CDR2 YYNGEE. This CDR3 comprises 13 residues. CDR3 sequence: CASSIRLAGEQYF. The DNA of the CDR3 is TGTGCCAGCAGCATCCGACTAGCCGGCGAGCAGTACTTC.

The chain uses TRBV7-9 and TRBJ1-5; TRBD1 matches 9 bases. This CDR3 has 17 residues. J gave up 1 base and V 2 bases, and 6 bases lay outside the gene matches. CDR1 is SEHNR and CDR2 is FQNEAQ in the germline V gene (reference sequence). The CDR3 here is CASSLFGTGLSNQPQHF. The CDR3 DNA follows: TGTGCCAGCAGCTTATTCGGGACAGGGCTCAGCAATCAGCCCCAGCATTTT.